Below, 15 T cell receptor beta chains from the same sample are listed, as sequenced in a study of shared clonotypes between healthy human individuals. The data were produced by immunoSEQ multiplex PCR, yet TCRdb's version contains in-frame clones alone and is incomplete. This table has some 300,000 clones, around 79% appearing once. Material for sequencing was memory CD4+ T cells sorted from blood. Subset: CD45RA-negative fraction. The receptor set was obtained from a man aged 25 to 45 in good health.

This clone was detected a few times. The chain carries TRBV29-1 and TRBJ2-1, with D hard to call. The V end lost 2 bases, the J end lost 8 bases, and 7 bases lay between the germline ends. The CDR3 runs 11 residues. Germline V gene data show CDR1 as SQVTM and CDR2 as ANQGSEA. The chain's CDR3 is CSVESVYEQFF. The CDR3 DNA is TGCAGCGTTGAATCCGTCTATGAGCAGTTCTTC.

This clone was recorded once. CDR3 sequence reads: CSVGSGMNTGELFF. The CDR3 nucleotides are TGCAGCGTTGGGTCTGGCATGAACACCGGGGAGCTGTTTTTT. The chain employs TRBV29-1 and TRBJ2-2; D ambiguous. Germline CDR1 and CDR2: SQVTM and ANQGSEA. This CDR3 has 14 residues. V gave up 4 bases and J gave up 1 base, with 10 bases separating them.

The DNA of the CDR3 is TGTGCCAGCAGCCGCACCGGGCTAGCGGGAGACGGGGAGCAGTTCTTC. Protein product: CASSRTGLAGDGEQFF. The chain is built from TRBV5-6 and TRBJ2-1; 10 bases fit TRBD2. With 4 bases clipped from V and 10 bases from J, the junction kept 14 bases outside the gene matches. The CDR3 is 16 residues long. From germline, CDR1 is SGHDT and CDR2 YYEEEE.

The rearrangement joins TRBV19 to TRBJ2-1, with D unresolved. The germline gives CDR1 LNHDA, CDR2 SQIVND (reference sequence). Trimming left V 4 bases short and J 0 bases short, with 10 bases between. CDR3 length: 15 amino acids. The CDR3 protein is CASSKTRSSYNEQFF. CDR3 DNA sequence: TGTGCCAGTAGTAAGACACGGAGCTCCTACAATGAGCAGTTCTTC.

The chain links TRBV4-3 to TRBJ2-3; no clear D. The germline gives CDR1 LGHNA, CDR2 YSLEER. V lost 2 bases, J lost 2 bases, and 11 bases lay in between. The CDR3 runs 15 residues. The CDR3 sequence is CASSQRLSLTDTQYF. The CDR3, as DNA: TGCGCCAGCAGCCAACGACTGAGCCTCACAGATACGCAGTATTTT.

Comments on this clone: Since a much larger clone is just one base distant, this may be a read error. The gene calls are TRBV5-5 and TRBJ2-5; possible D gene TRBD1, 6 bases. CDR3 length: 13 amino acids. The germline V gene has CDR1 SGHKS and CDR2 YYEKEE (reference sequence). V shed 2 bases and J shed 2 bases, with 7 bases lying between them. CDR3 sequence reads: CASSFGQQETQYF. In nucleotides, the CDR3 is TGTGCCAGCAGCTTTGGACAGCAAGAGACCCAGTACTTC.

J is TRBJ1-1 and V is TRBV18, with a possible D match to TRBD1 (5 bases). The CDR3 totals 11 residues. In germline, CDR1 is KGHSH, CDR2 LQKENI. Trimming took off 7 bases at V and 3 bases at J, with 6 bases between the two ends. CDR3 nucleotides: TGTGCCAGCTTGGGGGACACTGAAGCTTTCTTT. Its protein product is CASLGDTEAFF.

The chain links TRBV6-6 to TRBJ2-3; no clear D. CDR3 length equals 14 residues. Germline V gene sequence: CDR1 MNHNY, CDR2 SVGAGI (reference sequence). Trimming pared 6 bases from V and 0 bases from J, leaving 10 bases between. The CDR3 nucleotides are TGTGCCAGCAGAAAAGCTGCTAGCACAGATACGCAGTATTTT. Translated: CASRKAASTDTQYF.

The CDR3 region is CASTGRRGGNQPQHF. In nucleotides, the CDR3 is TGTGCCAGCACTGGGCGACGTGGGGGCAATCAGCCCCAGCATTTT. The V and J genes are TRBV6-1 and TRBJ1-5, with D uncertain. Germline CDR1 reads MNHNS; CDR2 reads SASEGT. V lost 7 bases to trimming and J lost 2 bases, with 15 bases between them. This CDR3 comprises 15 residues.

The J gene is TRBJ2-7, the V gene TRBV20-1, with TRBD2 matching 8 bases. The CDR3 is 11 amino acids. Germline CDR1 reads DFQATT; CDR2 reads SNEGSKA (reference sequence). The CDR3 nucleotides read TGCAGCCCTCGTGCGGGAGGCCAGCAGTACTTC. This encodes CSPRAGGQQYF.

The CDR3 region is CSVDSGSETQYF. The CDR3 nucleotides are TGCAGCGTTGACTCCGGGAGCGAGACCCAGTACTTC. The chain uses TRBV29-1 and TRBJ2-5, with D perhaps TRBD2 (6 bases). The CDR3 consists of 12 residues. Germline-derived CDR1 and CDR2 are SQVTM and ANQGSEA. The germline V and J ends were trimmed by 3 bases and 5 bases, with 10 bases remaining between them.

This chain connects TRBV27 to TRBJ2-1, with D unclear. This CDR3 region has 15 residues. V shed 2 bases and J shed 0 bases, with 8 bases lying between them. Germline CDR1 reads MNHEY; CDR2 reads SMNVEV (reference sequence). This CDR3 reads CASSLGRSSYNEQFF. The CDR3 DNA is TGTGCCAGCAGTTTAGGTCGGAGCTCCTACAATGAGCAGTTCTTC.

J is TRBJ2-3 and V is TRBV25-1, with D maybe TRBD2 (5 bases). The V and J ends lost 7 bases and 6 bases respectively, with 20 bases between them. CDR3 length: 15 residues. Per the germline V gene, CDR1 is MGHDK and CDR2 is SYGVNS. Here the CDR3 reads CASMSAIEGTDTQYF. The DNA for the CDR3 is TGTGCCAGCATGAGCGCTATTGAGGGTACGGATACGCAGTATTTT.

V usage is TRBV5-6 and J usage is TRBJ2-3; D is unresolved. CDR3 length: 15 amino acids. Germline V gives CDR1 SGHDT, CDR2 YYEEEE. Trimming pared 4 bases from V and 2 bases from J, leaving 14 bases between. CDR3 residues: CASSPVTETTDTQYF. The CDR3 region has the DNA TGTGCCAGCAGCCCAGTGACGGAGACCACAGATACGCAGTATTTT.

The chain employs TRBV5-6 and TRBJ1-2; D not certain. From germline, CDR1 is SGHDT and CDR2 YYEEEE. Trimming shortened V by 4 bases and J by 6 bases, and 7 bases separated the two germline ends. The CDR3 contains 11 residues. As DNA, the CDR3 is TGTGCCAGCAGCGCATCCCATGGCTACACCTTC. It encodes CASSASHGYTF.